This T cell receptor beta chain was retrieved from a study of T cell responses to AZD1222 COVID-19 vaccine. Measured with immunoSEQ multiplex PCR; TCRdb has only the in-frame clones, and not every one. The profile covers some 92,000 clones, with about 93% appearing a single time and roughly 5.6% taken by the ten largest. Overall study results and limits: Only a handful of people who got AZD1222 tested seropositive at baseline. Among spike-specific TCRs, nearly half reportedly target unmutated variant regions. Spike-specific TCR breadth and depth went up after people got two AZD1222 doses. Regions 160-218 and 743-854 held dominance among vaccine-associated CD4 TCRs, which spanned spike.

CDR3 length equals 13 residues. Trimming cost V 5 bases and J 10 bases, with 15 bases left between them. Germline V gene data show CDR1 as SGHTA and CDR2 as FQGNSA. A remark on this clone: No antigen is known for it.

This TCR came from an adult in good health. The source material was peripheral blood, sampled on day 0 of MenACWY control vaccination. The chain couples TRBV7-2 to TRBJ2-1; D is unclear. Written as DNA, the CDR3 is TGTGCCAGCAGCCCCGGGCCAGCAAGAGAGCAGTTCTTC. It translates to CASSPGPAREQFF.